This TCR beta chain was recovered during a study of T-cell memory formation after mild COVID-19. The overall study: TCR clusters were largely donor specific. Regarding the study as a whole: Pre-infection memory carried some responding clones, suggesting that cross-reactive memory joined.

This clonotype occurred a few times. Its cognate antigen is unknown. Trimming stripped 1 base from V and 4 bases from J, with 13 bases between. Germline CDR1 SGHRS, CDR2 YFSETQ. This CDR3 has 15 residues. Barcoded TCR alpha and TCR beta cDNA libraries with UMIs came from 5'RACE using constant-segment primers. TCRdb re-analysed the 5' RACE reads in MiXCR, keeping a single row per CDR3 protein. The sample has 250,000 or so distinct CDR3 sequences; roughly 17% are singletons. This chain joins TRBV5-1 and TRBJ2-3; D unclear. Sequencing was performed on PBMCs or a T cell subset sorted from them (not recorded which). This sequence was found in a man between 18 and 29 years old who had mild COVID-19 (a few samples of this study predate the infection). Cell type and time point are not known. This CDR3 reads CASSLRSASADTQYF. CDR3 nucleotide sequence: TGCGCCAGCAGCTTGAGGAGTGCGTCCGCAGATACGCAGTATTTT.